This entry is about one T cell receptor beta chain. V was clipped by 8 bases and J by 4 bases, with 17 bases between them. Germline CDR1 is MDHEN and CDR2 is SYDVKM. The CDR3 totals 14 residues. The data are from a study of control samples from healthy donors and cancer patients. The table came from immunoSEQ multiplex PCR; TCRdb's copy has only in-frame clones and leaves some out. This table has about 52,000 clones, 85% to 95% appearing once. The gene calls are TRBV28 and TRBJ2-5; the D gene could be TRBD1 or TRBD2 (6 bases each). Sample: blood. The clonotype originates from a man younger than 40 in good health. The CDR3 sequence: CASEAPGGGETQYF. CDR3 coding DNA: TGTGCCAGCGAAGCCCCCGGGGGCGGAGAGACCCAGTACTTC.